Given below is one T cell receptor beta chain in context. The CDR3 has 16 residues. V dropped 4 bases and J dropped 5; count of bases not matched to a gene: 10. In germline, CDR1 is SGHRS, CDR2 YFSETQ. The sample belongs to a study of blood T cell repertoires in COVID-19. Study-level background: Samples representing acute and convalescent COVID-19 were sourced from the United States, Italy and Spain.

Per the authors' pipeline: Amplification of reference gene primers provided the estimated nucleated cell counts. Profiled with immunoSEQ multiplex PCR; TCRdb holds only in-frame clones, not every one. V and J calls and clone size follow that table, whereas D and trimming were derived from the DNA. The sample shows tens of thousands of clones, roughly 80% of them seen only once. J is TRBJ2-1 and V is TRBV5-1; 9 bases map to TRBD1. The sequencing sample was made of peripheral blood. This sequence originates from a woman of 80 years or more with active or convalescent COVID-19. The chain's CDR3 is CASSILQGAPNNEQFF. The CDR3 bases are TGCGCCAGCAGCATTCTACAGGGGGCCCCTAACAATGAGCAGTTCTTC.